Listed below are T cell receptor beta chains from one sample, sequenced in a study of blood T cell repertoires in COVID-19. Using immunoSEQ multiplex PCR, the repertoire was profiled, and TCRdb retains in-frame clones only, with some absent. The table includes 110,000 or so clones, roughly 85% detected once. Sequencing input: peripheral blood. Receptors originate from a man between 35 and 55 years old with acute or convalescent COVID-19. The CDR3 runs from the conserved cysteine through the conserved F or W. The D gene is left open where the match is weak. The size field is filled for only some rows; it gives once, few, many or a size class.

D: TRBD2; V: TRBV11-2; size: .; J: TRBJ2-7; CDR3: CASSRTGTSGGIYEQYF; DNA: TGTGCCAGCAGCAGGACCGGGACTAGCGGGGGTATCTACGAGCAGTACTTC
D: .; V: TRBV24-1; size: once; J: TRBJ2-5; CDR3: CATSGRAGLGETQYF; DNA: TGTGCCACCAGTGGCAGGGCAGGTTTGGGCGAGACCCAGTACTTC
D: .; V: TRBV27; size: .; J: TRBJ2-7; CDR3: CASSLLGGYEQYF; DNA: TGTGCCAGCAGTTTATTAGGCGGATACGAGCAGTACTTC
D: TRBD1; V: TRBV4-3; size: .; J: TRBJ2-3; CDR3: CASSRTGAGTDTQYF; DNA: TGCGCCAGCAGCCGCACAGGGGCTGGCACAGATACGCAGTATTTT
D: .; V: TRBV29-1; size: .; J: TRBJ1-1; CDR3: CSVERGEGSSTEAFF; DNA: TGCAGCGTTGAACGGGGGGAGGGGTCGAGCACTGAAGCTTTCTTT
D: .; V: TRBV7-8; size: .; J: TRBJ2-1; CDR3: CASSSGEGVIPQQFF; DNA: TGTGCCAGCAGCTCCGGAGAGGGGGTAATCCCCCAGCAGTTCTTC
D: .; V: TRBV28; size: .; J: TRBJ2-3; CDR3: CASRRLSDTQYF; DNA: TGTGCCAGCAGGCGCTTATCAGATACGCAGTATTTT
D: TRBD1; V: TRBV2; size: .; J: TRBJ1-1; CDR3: CAGRDRENTEAFF; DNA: TGTGCCGGACGGGACAGGGAGAACACTGAAGCTTTCTTT
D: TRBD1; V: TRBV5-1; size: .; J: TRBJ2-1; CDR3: CASSLWTGGEQFF; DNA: TGCGCCAGCAGCTTGTGGACAGGGGGCGAGCAGTTCTTC
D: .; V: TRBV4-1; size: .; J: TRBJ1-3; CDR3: CASSRVNYGNTIYF; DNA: TGCGCCAGCAGCCGAGTAAATTACGGAAACACCATATATTTT
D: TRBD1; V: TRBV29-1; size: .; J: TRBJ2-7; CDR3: CSVGKGQGYEQYF; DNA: TGCAGCGTTGGAAAGGGACAGGGCTACGAGCAGTACTTC
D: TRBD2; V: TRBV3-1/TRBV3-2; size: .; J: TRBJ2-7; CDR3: CASSQDGGIYEQYF; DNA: TGTGCCAGCAGCCAAGACGGGGGGATCTACGAGCAGTACTTC
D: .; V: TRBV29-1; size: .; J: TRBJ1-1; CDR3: CSVDTGFEAFF; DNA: TGCAGCGTGGACACAGGGTTTGAAGCTTTCTTT
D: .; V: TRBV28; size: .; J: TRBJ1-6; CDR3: CASTQGQAGSPLHF; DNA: TGTGCCAGCACCCAGGGACAAGCAGGTTCACCCCTCCACTTT
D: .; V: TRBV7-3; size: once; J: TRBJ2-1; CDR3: CASSRYGETYNEQFF; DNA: TGTGCCAGCAGCAGATACGGGGAGACATACAATGAGCAGTTCTTC
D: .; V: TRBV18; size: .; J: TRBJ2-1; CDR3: CASSPHDSAYNEQFF; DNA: TGTGCCAGCTCACCTCACGATAGCGCCTACAATGAGCAGTTCTTC
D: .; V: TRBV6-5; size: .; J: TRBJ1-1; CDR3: CASTNTGDTEAFF; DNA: TGTGCCAGCACCAATACAGGAGACACTGAAGCTTTCTTT
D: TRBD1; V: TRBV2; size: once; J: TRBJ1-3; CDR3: CASRGAATGLGGNTIYF; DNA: TGTGCCAGCAGGGGCGCCGCGACAGGGCTGGGGGGAAACACCATATATTTT
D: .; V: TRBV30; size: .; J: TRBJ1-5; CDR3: CAWSVQQNQPQHF; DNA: TGTGCCTGGAGTGTACAACAAAATCAGCCCCAGCATTTT
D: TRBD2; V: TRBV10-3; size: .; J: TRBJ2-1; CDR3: CAISETGLAYNEQFF; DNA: TGTGCCATCAGTGAAACGGGACTAGCCTACAATGAGCAGTTCTTC
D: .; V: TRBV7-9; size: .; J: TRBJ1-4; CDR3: CASSPGQTTNEKLFF; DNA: TGTGCCAGCAGCCCCGGACAGACAACTAATGAAAAACTGTTTTTT
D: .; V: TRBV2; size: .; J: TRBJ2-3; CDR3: CASSAFQGGTDTQYF; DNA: TGTGCCAGCAGTGCCTTTCAGGGTGGCACAGATACGCAGTATTTT
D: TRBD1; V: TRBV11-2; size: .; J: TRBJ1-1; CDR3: CASSLDRTGVDFF; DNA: TGTGCCAGCAGCTTAGATAGAACAGGGGTTGATTTCTTT
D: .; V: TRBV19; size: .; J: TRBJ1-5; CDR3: CASRLPPYEPQHF; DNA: TGTGCCAGTAGGCTACCGCCGTATGAGCCCCAGCATTTT
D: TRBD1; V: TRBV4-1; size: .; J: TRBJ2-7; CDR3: CASSQFGDRAYEQYF; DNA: TGCGCCAGCAGCCAATTTGGGGACAGGGCCTACGAGCAGTACTTC
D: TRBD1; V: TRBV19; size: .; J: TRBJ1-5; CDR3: CASSMTGFGNQPQHF; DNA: TGTGCCAGTAGTATGACAGGGTTCGGCAATCAGCCCCAGCATTTT
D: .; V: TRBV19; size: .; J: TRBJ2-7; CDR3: CASSAGGNEQYF; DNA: TGTGCCAGTTCGGCGGGTGGGAACGAGCAGTACTTC
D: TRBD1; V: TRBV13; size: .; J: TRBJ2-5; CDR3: CASSLDYGVPGQLLPGTQYF; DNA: TGTGCCAGCAGCTTAGATTACGGTGTTCCGGGACAGCTCCTTCCTGGGACCCAGTACTTC
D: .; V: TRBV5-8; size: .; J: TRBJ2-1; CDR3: CASSLGQGYNEQFF; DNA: TGTGCCAGCAGCTTGGGGCAGGGCTACAATGAGCAGTTCTTC
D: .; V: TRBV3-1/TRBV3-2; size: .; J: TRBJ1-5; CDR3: CASSVTGHQGQPQHF; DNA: TGTGCCAGCAGCGTTACGGGACATCAGGGGCAGCCCCAGCATTTT
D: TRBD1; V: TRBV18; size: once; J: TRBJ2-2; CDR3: CASSRGQNSNTGELFF; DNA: TGTGCCAGCTCACGGGGACAGAACTCTAACACCGGGGAGCTGTTTTTT
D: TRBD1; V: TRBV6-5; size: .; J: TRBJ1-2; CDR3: CASGTAYGYTF; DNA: TGTGCCAGCGGGACAGCCTATGGCTACACCTTC
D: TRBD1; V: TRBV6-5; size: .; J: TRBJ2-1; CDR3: CASSYVGTGVGNEQFF; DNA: TGTGCCAGCAGTTATGTAGGGACAGGGGTAGGCAATGAGCAGTTCTTC
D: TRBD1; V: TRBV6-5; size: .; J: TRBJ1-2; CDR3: CASRGTEHDYGYTF; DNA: TGTGCCAGCAGGGGGACAGAACATGACTATGGCTACACCTTC
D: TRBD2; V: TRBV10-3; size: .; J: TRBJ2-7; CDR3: CAISDGTSDYEQYF; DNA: TGTGCCATCAGTGATGGGACTAGCGACTACGAGCAGTACTTC
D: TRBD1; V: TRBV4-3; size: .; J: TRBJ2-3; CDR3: CASSQKGAHGTDTQYF; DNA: TGCGCCAGCAGCCAGAAGGGGGCGCATGGCACAGATACGCAGTATTTT
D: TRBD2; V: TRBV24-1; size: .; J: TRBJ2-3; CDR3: CATSDFSGGSTDTQYF; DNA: TGTGCCACCAGTGACTTTAGCGGGGGAAGCACAGATACGCAGTATTTT
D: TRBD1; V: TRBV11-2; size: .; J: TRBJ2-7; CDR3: CASSLGRQGPDREQYF; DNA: TGTGCCAGCAGCTTAGGCAGACAGGGCCCTGATAGGGAGCAGTACTTC
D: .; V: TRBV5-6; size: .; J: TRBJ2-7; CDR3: CASSYTDSYEQYF; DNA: TGTGCCAGCAGCTACACAGACTCCTACGAGCAGTACTTC
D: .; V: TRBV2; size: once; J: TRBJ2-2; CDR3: CANAGDAGELFF; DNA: TGTGCCAATGCAGGGGATGCCGGGGAGCTGTTTTTT
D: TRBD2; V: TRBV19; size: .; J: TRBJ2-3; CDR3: CASSSIAGGGTDTQYF; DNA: TGTGCCAGTAGTTCCATAGCGGGGGGCGGTACAGATACGCAGTATTTT